This T cell receptor (beta chain) was sequenced for a study of blood T cells in healthy people across ages. Every donor gave 9 to 10 milliliters of peripheral blood. PBMCs were isolated at a quantity of at least 7 million per sample. The use of a sample-barcoded 5' primer and a J-beta primer mix characterized a second PCR of roughly 6 to 11 cycles. In TCRdb, the 5' RACE reads were re-called with MiXCR into one record per CDR3 protein. The data show 1.5 million to 2 million distinct CDR3 sequences, about 32% seen once. Findings and caveats of the study: No one knew whether donors had CMV, which possibly confounded expanded clonotype changes.

About this clonotype: Antigen specificity is unknown.

The receptor was derived from a woman in her 30s in good health. Input material: blood.

CDR3 DNA sequence: TGTGCCAGCAGTTTTAGGGGCCGCGCGAACACCGGGGAGCTGTTTTTT. This encodes CASSFRGRANTGELFF. This chain links TRBV12-3 or TRBV12-4 with TRBJ2-2; D possibly corresponds to TRBD1 (5 bases). The CDR3 is 16 residues long. V was clipped by 3 bases and J by 0 bases, with 11 bases between them.